One and the same sample provided the 18 T cell receptor beta chains below, sequenced in a study of CD8+ T cells in alopecia areata. Sequencing used cDNA as its template, made by extracting RNA and reverse transcribing it. Measured with immunoSEQ multiplex PCR; TCRdb has only the in-frame clones, and not every one. Among about 250,000 clones listed, 50% to 75% were seen once. The treatment here: oral pan-JAK inhibitor, 5-10 mg twice daily. Here the sequenced sample was CD4+ T cells sorted from blood, taken around week 52, from a patient treated with tofacitinib. Receptors originate from a human donor with alopecia areata.

The rearrangement joins TRBV10-3 to TRBJ1-4, with D perhaps matching TRBD1 (5 bases). The V end was cut by 8 bases, the J end by 3 bases, with 10 bases between. Germline V CDR1 and CDR2: ENHRY, SYGVKD. This CDR3 region has 13 residues. The DNA for the CDR3 is TGTGCCATCTCCGCGACAGCTAATGAAAAACTGTTTTTT. Amino acids: CAISATANEKLFF.

This chain joins TRBV9 and TRBJ1-6; 7 bases fit TRBD1. The CDR3 runs 16 residues. Germline CDR1 SGDLS, CDR2 YYNGEE. J gave up 0 bases and V 6 bases, and 6 bases lay outside the gene matches. In nucleotides, the CDR3 is TGTGCCAGCACCCCGACAGGGATCTCCTATAATTCACCCCTCCACTTT. Protein product: CASTPTGISYNSPLHF.

The V and J genes are TRBV6-1 and TRBJ1-2; tentatively, D is TRBD1 (5 bases). CDR3 size: 16 residues. The ends were cut back, 1 base at V and 4 bases at J, with 16 bases in the middle. CDR1 MNHNS and CDR2 SASEGT come from the germline V gene. CDR3 region: CASSEGGKATLYGYTF. CDR3 coding DNA: TGTGCCAGCAGTGAAGGGGGCAAGGCGACTCTCTATGGCTACACCTTC.

This sequence joins TRBV6-5 and TRBJ1-5; D gene ambiguous. V was shortened by 8 bases and J by 3 bases, with 11 bases between the two germline ends. The germline V gene encodes CDR1 MNHEY and CDR2 SVGAGI. The CDR3 consists of 13 residues. Here the CDR3 DNA reads TGTGCCAGCCAGAGCAGAAACAATCAGCCCCAGCATTTT. It translates to CASQSRNNQPQHF.

This clone has a handful of counts. The rearrangement uses TRBV29-1 and TRBJ1-1, with 8 bases identical to TRBD1. There are 13 residues in the CDR3. V trimming: 1 base; J trimming: 3 bases; junction bases outside the gene matches: 1. In germline, CDR1 is SQVTM, CDR2 ANQGSEA. The CDR3 protein is CSVEGDRYTEAFF. Here the CDR3 DNA reads TGCAGCGTTGAAGGGGACAGGTACACTGAAGCTTTCTTT.

The chain combines TRBV29-1 with TRBJ2-5; D not resolved. Germline CDR1 is SQVTM and CDR2 is ANQGSEA. This CDR3 has 11 residues. The V end was cut by 5 bases, the J end by 4 bases, with 8 bases between. In DNA, the CDR3 is TGCAGCGTTAAAAATACAGAGACCCAGTACTTC. Translated: CSVKNTETQYF.

This chain links TRBV30 with TRBJ2-5; 11 nucleotides line up with TRBD2. The trim removed 5 bases at V and 2 bases at J, leaving 7 bases unmatched. CDR3 size: 15 residues. From germline, CDR1 is GTSNPN and CDR2 SVGIG (reference sequence). Written as DNA, the CDR3 is TGTGCCTGGGATCCGGGACTAGCGGATCAAGAGACCCAGTACTTC. Residues: CAWDPGLADQETQYF. The variable domain in full, with the rest retrieved from reference TRBV30 and TRBJ2-5, is SQTIHQWPATLVQPVGSPLSLECTVEGTSNPNLYWYRQAAGRGLQLLFYSVGIGQISSEVPQNLSASRPQDRQFILSSKKLLLSDSGFYLCAWDPGLADQETQYFGPGTRLLVL.

In nucleotides, the CDR3 is TGTGCCACCAGCAGAGATAACTCCGGGCAGTTCTTC. It yields the protein CATSRDNSGQFF. The V gene is TRBV15, the J gene TRBJ2-1; the D is unclear. The V end lost 0 bases, the J end lost 12 bases, and 9 bases lay between the germline ends. This CDR3 is 12 amino acids long. Germline-derived CDR1 and CDR2 are LNHNV and YYDKDF (reference sequence).

The V call is TRBV23-1, the J call TRBJ1-2, with D possibly TRBD1 on 6 matching bases. TRBV23-1 is flagged as an ORF with uncertain function. This CDR3 comprises 15 residues. Between the trimmed V and J ends, which lost 8 bases and 5 bases, there was a span of 21 bases. CDR3 DNA sequence: TGCGCCAGCGCACTCCAGGGGCTTGGATCTTATGGCTACACCTTC. It specifies CASALQGLGSYGYTF.

This clone showed up just a few times. The chain combines TRBV6-5 with TRBJ2-5; 10 nucleotides agree with TRBD1. Germline V gene sequence: CDR1 MNHEY, CDR2 SVGAGI. Germline trimming cut 7 bases from V and 5 bases from J; bases unmatched to any gene: 4. This CDR3 comprises 13 residues. CDR3 bases: TGTGCCAGCAAGGACAGGGGGATTGAGACCCAGTACTTC. This translates into CASKDRGIETQYF.

The V gene is TRBV29-1, the J gene TRBJ2-5; TRBD2 agrees at 11 bases. Germline CDR1 SQVTM, CDR2 ANQGSEA. The CDR3 covers 15 residues. J lost 1 base, V lost 6 bases, and 7 bases had no gene match. The CDR3 spells CSVPPSGGSQETQYF. The CDR3 region has the DNA TGCAGCGTACCGCCTAGCGGGGGGTCCCAAGAGACCCAGTACTTC.

The chain is built from TRBV6-5 and TRBJ2-7; the D gene could be TRBD1 or TRBD2 (5 bases each). Germline CDR1 is MNHEY and CDR2 is SVGAGI. The CDR3 covers 15 residues. V shed 0 bases and J shed 6 bases, with 15 bases lying between them. CDR3 amino acids: CASSYSGGGPGEQYF. The CDR3 DNA reads TGTGCCAGCAGTTACTCGGGTGGGGGACCCGGCGAGCAGTACTTC.

This rearrangement joins TRBV7-9 to TRBJ2-1, with D possibly matching TRBD1 (5 bases). Germline V gene data show CDR1 as SEHNR and CDR2 as FQNEAQ (reference sequence). V gave up 5 bases and J gave up 0 bases, with 14 bases separating them. This CDR3 comprises 16 residues. As DNA, the CDR3 is TGTGCCAGCAGCCTGTCAGGGTCGAGCTCCTACAATGAGCAGTTCTTC. This gives the protein CASSLSGSSSYNEQFF.

This clone has just one count. J is TRBJ1-3 and V is TRBV27; possibly TRBD1 for D (5 bases). Germline CDR1 and CDR2: MNHEY and SMNVEV (reference sequence). This CDR3 region has 14 residues. V lost 1 base, J lost 2 bases, and 6 bases lay in between. The CDR3 protein is CASSLLGAGNTIYF. CDR3 DNA sequence: TGTGCCAGCAGTTTATTAGGGGCTGGAAACACCATATATTTT.

V is TRBV5-1 and J is TRBJ2-1; D is possibly TRBD2 (5 bases). This CDR3 has 15 residues. The V gene's germline CDR1 is SGHRS and CDR2 YFSETQ. V shed 4 bases and J shed 1 base, with 12 bases lying between them. The CDR3 bases are TGCGCCAGCAGCGGATTGGGAGCGTCCTACAATGAGCAGTTCTTC. It is translated as CASSGLGASYNEQFF.

As concerns this clone: The sample contains more than one DNA sequence encoding this CDR3. This chain joins TRBV25-1 and TRBJ2-3; D call uncertain. CDR3 size: 12 residues. V lost 4 bases to trimming and J lost 2 bases, with 4 bases between them. Germline V lookup: CDR1 MGHDK, CDR2 SYGVNS. This CDR3 reads CASSGSTDTQYF. The CDR3 DNA sequence: TGTGCCAGCAGTGGATCCACAGATACGCAGTATTTT.

The chain recombines TRBV5-6 with TRBJ2-2; perhaps D is TRBD1 or TRBD2 (5 bases each). The CDR3 spans 16 residues. V was cut by 3 bases and J by 3 bases, with 15 bases left in between. Germline-derived CDR1 and CDR2 are SGHDT and YYEEEE. CDR3 nucleotide sequence: TGTGCCAGCAGCTCCGACGGGACGCTGGACACCGGGGAGCTGTTTTTT. As protein: CASSSDGTLDTGELFF.

This clone was seen more than once but under ten times. V usage is TRBV7-2 and J usage is TRBJ2-3; D is possibly TRBD2 (6 bases). V was pared by 4 bases and J by 1 base, with 15 bases between. The germline V gene encodes CDR1 SGHTA and CDR2 FQGNSA. The length of the CDR3 is 16 residues. This CDR3 is CASSSSIAVRTDTQYF. CDR3 DNA: TGTGCCAGCAGCTCCTCTATAGCGGTGCGCACAGATACGCAGTATTTT.